This T cell receptor (beta chain) was retrieved from a study of blood T cell repertoires in COVID-19. Overall study: The cDNA or gDNA used as material had been derived from T cells, B-cell-depleted T cells, or PBMCs.

V lost 0 bases to trimming and J lost 5 bases; unmatched junction nucleotides: 9. CDR1 is LGHNA and CDR2 is YSLEER in the germline V gene. The CDR3 runs to 17 residues. Per the study methods: Reference gene primer amplification in the assay estimated nucleated cell counts. The assay was immunoSEQ multiplex PCR, and TCRdb's table has in-frame clones only and misses some. The DNA was the basis for D and trimming; V, J and clone size are from that table. The repertoire includes fewer than 300,000 clones, 70% to 90% of them detected once, and over 2% sits in the top ten. Input material: peripheral blood. The chain is built from TRBV4-3 and TRBJ2-1; TRBD2 aligns across 8 bases. This TCR came from a woman aged 45 to 65 with acute or convalescent COVID-19. For the CDR3, the DNA is TGCGCCAGCAGCCAAGAACCCGTCGGGAGGGTAAACAATGAGCAGTTCTTC. Translated, it gives CASSQEPVGRVNNEQFF.